Shown below are 32 T cell receptor beta chains from a single sample sequenced in a study of T cells after yellow fever vaccination. TCRdb analysed the 5' RACE reads with MiXCR anew, one entry per CDR3 protein. The data show roughly 240,000 distinct CDR3 sequences, 6% to 8% seen once. The specimen comprised CD4+ T cells sorted from PBMCs, sampled on the day of the yellow fever booster vaccination. These receptors all stem from a man in his thirties or forties who received the YFV17D yellow fever vaccine.

This clonotype was counted ten times or more. This sequence joins TRBV20-1 and TRBJ1-1; D call uncertain. From germline, CDR1 is DFQATT and CDR2 SNEGSKA (reference sequence). This CDR3 region has 13 residues. V lost 2 bases to trimming and J lost 4 bases, with 11 bases between them. The chain's CDR3 is CSARKSGGTEAFF. The CDR3, as DNA: TGCAGTGCTAGAAAGTCAGGCGGCACTGAAGCTTTCTTT.

This clonotype was seen a handful of times. This chain joins TRBV7-8 and TRBJ2-1; TRBD2 matches at 7 bases. Germline CDR1 SGHVS, CDR2 FQNEAQ. This CDR3 is 13 amino acids long. V shed 10 bases and J 3 bases; nucleotides not matched to a gene: 6. The CDR3 region is CAIGASGYNEQFF. The DNA for the CDR3 is TGTGCCATTGGGGCTAGCGGCTACAATGAGCAGTTCTTC.

This clonotype was seen only a few times. The rearrangement uses TRBV3-1 and TRBJ2-4, with TRBD2 identical over 8 bases. The CDR3 totals 17 residues. V was clipped by 7 bases and J by 1 base; unmatched bases: 12. The germline V gene encodes CDR1 LGHDT and CDR2 YNNKEL (reference sequence). CDR3: CASNAGGEEAAKNIQYF. CDR3 in DNA: TGTGCCAGCAATGCGGGGGGAGAGGAAGCTGCCAAAAACATTCAGTACTTC.

J is TRBJ1-1 and V is TRBV7-2; a weak D match, TRBD1 (5 bases). Germline CDR1 reads SGHTA; CDR2 reads FQGNSA. This CDR3 has 13 amino acids. Between the trimmed V and J ends, which lost 3 bases and 7 bases, there was a span of 12 bases. The CDR3 DNA is TGTGCCAGCAGCTTCCCACAGGACCATGAAGCTTTCTTT. Amino acids: CASSFPQDHEAFF.

This clonotype occurred many times. This chain uses TRBV20-1 with TRBJ1-1, with D unclear. Germline CDR1 DFQATT, CDR2 SNEGSKA (reference sequence). There are 11 residues in the CDR3. The V gene lost 8 bases and the J gene lost 3 bases, with 10 bases spanning the gap. CDR3 sequence reads: CSSYTDTEAFF. As DNA, the CDR3 is TGCAGTTCGTACACGGACACTGAAGCTTTCTTT.

V gene TRBV5-1 combines with J gene TRBJ2-7; tentative D call: TRBD1 (6 bases). The CDR3 contains 14 residues. Germline V gene sequence: CDR1 SGHRS, CDR2 YFSETQ. Between the trimmed V and J ends, which lost 5 bases and 2 bases, there was a span of 14 bases. The CDR3 here is CASSGSPGAYEQYF. CDR3 DNA sequence: TGCGCCAGCAGTGGGTCCCCAGGGGCCTACGAGCAGTACTTC.

This clonotype was recorded many times. The CDR3 DNA reads as TGTGCCACCAGCAGAGATGGCAGGGCTACTGAAGCTTTCTTT. Its protein is CATSRDGRATEAFF. The rearrangement uses TRBV15 and TRBJ1-1, with a possible D match to TRBD1 (5 bases). Germline V lookup: CDR1 LNHNV, CDR2 YYDKDF (reference sequence). V lost 0 bases and J 5 bases, leaving 10 bases between the germline ends. This CDR3 spans 14 amino acids.

The chain is built from TRBV5-1 and TRBJ2-2; TRBD1 is a possible D gene (5 bases). Germline values: CDR1 SGHRS, CDR2 YFSETQ. V lost 0 bases and J lost 6, with 12 bases in between. The CDR3 has 15 residues. CDR3 protein: CASSLAPDRPGELFF. In nucleotides, the CDR3 is TGCGCCAGCAGCTTGGCCCCAGACAGACCCGGGGAGCTGTTTTTT.

V and J are TRBV18 and TRBJ1-5; 8 nucleotides align to TRBD1. Germline V gene lookup returns CDR1 KGHSH and CDR2 LQKENI. The CDR3 has 16 amino acids. J lost 0 bases, V lost 3 bases, and 4 bases had no gene match. The CDR3 spells CASSPGQGVSNQPQHF. CDR3 nucleotide sequence: TGTGCCAGCTCACCTGGACAGGGTGTTAGCAATCAGCCCCAGCATTTT.

Concerning this clonotype: Mismatch with germline at one junction end may stem from a read error. The chain links TRBV30 to TRBJ2-5; 8 bases fit TRBD2. Germline assignment: CDR1 GTSNPN and CDR2 SVGIG (reference sequence). The CDR3 consists of 17 residues. DNA for the CDR3: TGTGTCTGGAGTTCACTCCGCGTTAGCGGGGCCCAAGAGACCCAGTACTTC. Translating gives CVWSSLRVSGAQETQYF.

This clonotype occurred a few times. The CDR3 is CASSPQATRGSPLHF. CDR3 coding DNA: TGTGCCAGTAGTCCCCAGGCCACCCGTGGGTCACCCCTCCACTTT. J is TRBJ1-6 and V is TRBV19; D is unclear. This CDR3 region has 15 residues. Germline V gene lookup returns CDR1 LNHDA and CDR2 SQIVND (reference sequence). The V gene lost 5 bases and the J gene lost 10 bases, with 18 bases spanning the gap. Drawing the rest from reference TRBV19 and TRBJ1-6, the complete variable domain is DGGITQSPKYLFRKEGQNVTLSCEQNLNHDAMYWYRQDPGQGLRLIYYSQIVNDFQKGDIAEGYSVSREKKESFPLTVTSAQKNPTAFYLCASSPQATRGSPLHFGNGTRLTVT.

This clonotype has ten or more counts. This chain joins TRBV12-3 or TRBV12-4 and TRBJ2-1; TRBD2 aligns across 7 bases. This CDR3 has 15 residues. Trimming removed 6 bases from V and 8 bases from J; junction bases left unmatched: 13. The CDR3 loop reads CASSLGGTLSDEQFF. CDR3 nucleotides: TGTGCCAGCAGCCTGGGAGGGACCCTTTCCGATGAGCAGTTCTTC.

This clonotype has a handful of counts. This chain connects TRBV12-3 or TRBV12-4 to TRBJ2-5, with TRBD2 matching over 15 bases. V lost 5 bases, J lost 5 bases, and 9 bases stayed unmatched. The CDR3 is 17 residues long. CDR3 bases: TGTGCCAGCAGTCCAGGACTAGCGGGAGGGCCACACGAGACCCAGTACTTC. Protein product: CASSPGLAGGPHETQYF.

This clonotype showed up many times. CDR3 region: CASSRLAGPTDTQYF. DNA of the CDR3: TGTGCCAGCAGCCGACTAGCGGGTCCCACAGATACGCAGTATTTT. The rearrangement links TRBV6-1 to TRBJ2-3; 10 positions agree with TRBD2. This CDR3 is built from 15 residues. Trimming took 6 bases from V and 2 from J; bases not matched to a gene: 5. Germline CDR1 reads MNHNS; CDR2 reads SASEGT.

V is TRBV15 and J is TRBJ2-6, with D possibly being TRBD2 (6 bases). V lost 3 bases, J lost 0 bases, and 9 bases lay in between. This CDR3 region has 16 residues. CDR1 is LNHNV and CDR2 is YYDKDF in the germline V gene (reference sequence). CDR3 residues: CATSRTGSSGANVLTF. CDR3 nucleotide sequence: TGTGCCACCAGCAGGACCGGGAGCTCTGGGGCCAACGTCCTGACTTTC.

There are a few counts of this clonotype. The chain is built from TRBV7-2 and TRBJ1-1, with a weak D call TRBD1 (6 bases). The CDR3 loop spans 16 amino acids. From germline, CDR1 is SGHTA and CDR2 FQGNSA. V was clipped by 5 bases and J by 3 bases, with 19 bases between them. The CDR3 protein is CASSPLTKGGDTEAFF. The CDR3 DNA sequence: TGTGCCAGCAGCCCATTAACCAAGGGGGGGGACACTGAAGCTTTCTTT.

This clonotype was observed at least ten times. The chain combines TRBV7-2 with TRBJ2-7; 7 bases fit TRBD1. The CDR3 runs 15 residues. Germline-derived CDR1 and CDR2 are SGHTA and FQGNSA. J was trimmed by 0 bases and V by 5 bases; bases with no gene match: 7. In DNA form, the CDR3 reads TGTGCCAGCAGCCGGACAGGCAAAAGCTCCTACGAGCAGTACTTC. Its translation is CASSRTGKSSYEQYF. Based on the CDR3 plus reference TRBV7-2 and TRBJ2-7, the full variable domain is GAGVSQSPSNKVTEKGKDVELRCDPISGHTALYWYRQSLGQGLEFLIYFQGNSAPDKSGLPSDRFSAERTGGSVSTLTIQRTQQEDSAVYLCASSRTGKSSYEQYFGPGTRLTVT.

This rearrangement joins TRBV20-1 to TRBJ2-7; TRBD1 matches at 9 bases. CDR3 size: 11 residues. Germline CDR1 is DFQATT and CDR2 is SNEGSKA (reference sequence). The V and J ends lost 6 bases and 11 bases, in that order; junction bases with no gene match: 8. CDR3 sequence: CSAQTQGAKYF. DNA for the CDR3: TGCAGTGCCCAGACACAGGGGGCGAAGTACTTC.

In this sample, this clonotype turned up many times. Germline is not matched at one junction end, which may reflect a read error. This chain uses TRBV5-1 with TRBJ2-3; unclear D gene. The CDR3 has 13 residues. From germline, CDR1 is SGHRS and CDR2 YFSETQ. CDR3 sequence: CASSLTSTDTQYF. CDR3 DNA: TGTGCCAGCAGCTTGACTTCCACAGATACGCAGTATTTT.

This clonotype was recorded a few times. V gene TRBV27 combines with J gene TRBJ2-3; D possibly corresponds to TRBD2 (5 bases). The V end lost 1 base, the J end lost 3 bases, and 8 bases lay between the germline ends. Germline V CDR1 and CDR2: MNHEY, SMNVEV (reference sequence). This CDR3 contains 14 residues. The CDR3 nucleotides read TGTGCCAGCAGTTTATTTAGCGTGACAGATACGCAGTATTTT. Protein product: CASSLFSVTDTQYF.

This clonotype showed up many times. V and J are TRBV30 and TRBJ2-7; TRBD1 agrees at 7 bases. The V gene end was trimmed by 4 bases and the J gene end by 1 base; junction bases not matched to a gene: 7. Germline CDR1 and CDR2: GTSNPN and SVGIG (reference sequence). The CDR3 spans 14 residues. The CDR3 DNA reads as TGTGCCTGGAAAAGGACAGGTAATTCCTACGAGCAGTACTTC. This encodes CAWKRTGNSYEQYF.

This clonotype was observed many times. The gene calls are TRBV12-3 or TRBV12-4 and TRBJ2-7; 9 bases align to TRBD1. V lost 5 bases, J lost 6 bases, and 11 bases stayed unmatched. The CDR3 is 15 amino acids. The CDR3: CASSPNDRGKGEQYF. Here the CDR3 DNA reads TGTGCCAGCAGTCCCAATGACAGGGGGAAGGGCGAGCAGTACTTC.

This chain links TRBV12-3 or TRBV12-4 with TRBJ2-2; perhaps TRBD2 as D (5 bases). Between the trimmed V and J ends, which lost 3 bases and 5 bases, there was a span of 7 bases. This CDR3 is 13 amino acids long. The CDR3 loop reads CASSFGGTGELFF. The CDR3 DNA is TGTGCCAGCAGTTTCGGAGGAACCGGGGAGCTGTTTTTT.

This clonotype has ten or more counts. The chain joins TRBV7-6 to TRBJ2-5, with a possible D match to TRBD1 (6 bases). Trimming pared 5 bases from V and 7 bases from J, leaving 8 bases between. Germline V gene sequence: CDR1 SGHVS, CDR2 FNYEAQ. The CDR3 runs 11 residues. Here the CDR3 reads CASSQTGTQYF. CDR3 coding DNA: TGTGCCAGCAGCCAGACAGGGACCCAGTACTTC.

This chain links TRBV18 with TRBJ2-7; 7 bases map to TRBD2. The V gene end was trimmed by 5 bases and the J gene end by 0 bases; junction bases not matched to a gene: 4. Germline CDR1 KGHSH, CDR2 LQKENI. The CDR3 is made up of 14 amino acids. The CDR3 is CASSYGRSSYEQYF. CDR3 coding DNA: TGTGCCAGCTCATACGGGAGGAGCTCCTACGAGCAGTACTTC.

The rearrangement uses TRBV20-1 and TRBJ2-3; D may be TRBD2 (5 bases). V gave up 1 base and J gave up 3 bases, with 14 bases separating them. The V gene's germline CDR1 is DFQATT and CDR2 SNEGSKA (reference sequence). This CDR3 is 15 amino acids long. Here the CDR3 DNA reads TGCAGTGCTAGAGGGGTCTCGGGAAAAACAGATACGCAGTATTTT. Translated, it gives CSARGVSGKTDTQYF.

This clonotype was counted many times. V gene TRBV10-3 combines with J gene TRBJ1-2, with D maybe TRBD1 (5 bases). CDR3 length equals 14 residues. Per germline, CDR1 ENHRY and CDR2 SYGVKD. With 0 bases removed from V and 8 bases from J, the gap between germline ends came to 13 bases. CDR3 DNA sequence: TGTGCCATCAGTGAGTCGGTCCTAGGGGCCGGCTACACCTTC. Translation gives CAISESVLGAGYTF.

This clonotype has a count of ten or more. This chain links TRBV20-1 with TRBJ2-1, with 7 bases fitting TRBD2. The J segment lost 4 bases and the V segment lost 7 bases, leaving 7 bases of the junction unmatched. This CDR3 comprises 13 residues. CDR1 is DFQATT, CDR2 SNEGSKA, per germline (reference sequence). CDR3 in amino acids: CSVGTNYYNEQFF. As DNA, the CDR3 is TGCAGTGTTGGGACTAATTATTACAATGAGCAGTTCTTC.

The chain combines TRBV29-1 with TRBJ2-1; no reliable D call. The CDR3 covers 11 residues. Germline CDR1 is SQVTM and CDR2 is ANQGSEA. The ends were cut back, 7 bases at V and 6 bases at J, with 10 bases in the middle. The CDR3 loop reads CSAQVFNEQFF. CDR3 bases: TGCAGCGCCCAGGTTTTCAATGAGCAGTTCTTC.

This clonotype was seen many times. This chain uses TRBV5-5 with TRBJ1-3; 7 nucleotides align to TRBD1. The CDR3 runs to 16 residues. Looked up from germline, CDR1 is SGHKS and CDR2 is YYEKEE (reference sequence). V lost 4 bases and J lost 4; bases outside the gene matches: 11. The CDR3 region is CASSGAGDSRGNTIYF. The CDR3 DNA sequence: TGTGCCAGCAGCGGGGCGGGGGACAGCCGAGGAAACACCATATATTTT.

This clonotype was detected many times. The J gene is TRBJ2-5, the V gene TRBV5-1, with D perhaps matching TRBD2 (6 bases). The germline V gene encodes CDR1 SGHRS and CDR2 YFSETQ. V was cut by 1 base and J by 2 bases, with 15 bases left in between. CDR3 size: 16 residues. The DNA of the CDR3 is TGCGCCAGCAGCTTGATGGGGGGTGACCTACAAGAGACCCAGTACTTC. Translation gives CASSLMGGDLQETQYF.

V is TRBV6-1 and J is TRBJ2-1, with TRBD2 identical over 7 bases. Germline CDR1 is MNHNS and CDR2 is SASEGT. The trim removed 8 bases at V and 7 bases at J, leaving 11 bases unmatched. CDR3 length equals 14 residues. In nucleotides, the CDR3 is TGTGCCAGCGCGAGCTTAGGGACTACGAATGAGCAGTTCTTC. Protein sequence: CASASLGTTNEQFF.